The next 30 T cell receptor beta chains were all read from a single sample in a study of tumor-infiltrating lymphocytes in primary liver carcinoma. Total RNA amounting to about 520 ng was the source from which TCR beta cDNA was made with a constant-region primer. Generation of the TCR beta libraries relied on three nested multiplex PCR rounds using slightly modified ARM-PCR. It was with TRBV1-TRBV30 forward primers and a C-beta reverse primer that the first two PCR rounds were run, at around 11 cycles each. From the multiplex PCR reads, TCRdb called clonotypes with MiXCR, one entry per CDR3 protein. Of approximately 330,000 distinct CDR3 sequences in the sample, approximately 64% were seen once. Both blood RNA, taken from unsorted whole blood, and germline DNA were extracted. Sequenced sample: peripheral blood. The receptors derive from a man aged 40-49 years with primary liver carcinoma and hepatitis B virus infection.

V gene TRBV4-1 combines with J gene TRBJ2-5; the match to TRBD2 covers 11 bases. There are 19 residues in the CDR3. CDR1 and CDR2 from the germline V gene are MGHRA and YSYEKL. The trim removed 0 bases at V and 1 base at J, leaving 10 bases unmatched. CDR3 protein: CASSQDRVLAGGTQETQYF. The DNA for the CDR3 is TGCGCCAGCAGCCAAGATCGAGTGTTAGCGGGAGGGACCCAAGAGACCCAGTACTTC.

The V gene is TRBV4-3, the J gene TRBJ2-7, with D tentatively TRBD2 (5 bases). The CDR3 length is 16 residues. V was pared by 3 bases and J by 0 bases, with 15 bases between. Germline lookup yields CDR1 LGHNA and CDR2 YSLEER. CDR3 sequence reads: CASSHVLAGGSYEQYV. CDR3 DNA sequence: TGCGCCAGCAGCCATGTGCTAGCTGGAGGCTCCTACGAGCAGTACGTC.

Comment on this clonotype: One end of the junction fails to match germline, which may point to a read error. V gene TRBV11-2 combines with J gene TRBJ2-7, with TRBD1 matching 8 bases. This CDR3 is 14 amino acids long. The germline V gene has CDR1 SGHAT and CDR2 FQNNGV. The CDR3 nucleotides read TGTGTCAGCAGCCCGGACAGGGTATCCAATGAGCAGTACTTC. Its translation: CVSSPDRVSNEQYF.

This clonotype was seen at least ten times. J is TRBJ2-4 and V is TRBV4-2; D is ambiguous. From germline, CDR1 is LGHNA and CDR2 YNFKEQ. V shed 2 bases and J shed 6 bases, with 11 bases lying between them. CDR3 length: 14 residues. As DNA, the CDR3 is TGTGCCAGCAGCCAATCGGAGACCCCAAACATTCAGTACTTC. Translated, it gives CASSQSETPNIQYF.

As regards this clonotype: At one end the junction does not follow the germline gene, possibly because of a read error. CDR3 sequence reads: CASSGDGLAGHGNYNEQLF. CDR3 DNA: TGTGCCAGCAGCGGAGACGGGCTAGCGGGACACGGGAATTACAATGAGCAGCTCTTC. The rearrangement links TRBV11-1 to TRBJ2-1; 9 positions match TRBD2. Germline V gene data show CDR1 as SGHAT and CDR2 as FQDESV (reference sequence). The CDR3 is 19 residues long.

This clonotype showed up many times. The rearrangement links TRBV5-4 to TRBJ2-7; D is unclear. The V gene lost 4 bases and the J gene lost 2 bases, with 7 bases spanning the gap. The CDR3 length is 12 residues. Germline CDR1 reads SGHNT; CDR2 reads YYREEE (reference sequence). CDR3: CASSINTYEQYF. The CDR3 DNA reads as TGTGCCAGCAGCATAAACACCTACGAGCAGTACTTC.

Comments on this clonotype: One base away lies a much larger clone, so this may be a sequencing read error. This CDR3 is missing its conserved last phenylalanine or tryptophan, likely due to a read error. In nucleotides, the CDR3 is TGTGCCAGCAGCCTAGACAGGGGCATTTACAATGAGCAGTTCTTG. Protein sequence: CASSLDRGIYNEQFL. The chain combines TRBV5-6 with TRBJ2-1, with 8 bases matching TRBD1. Germline V gene sequence: CDR1 SGHDT, CDR2 YYEEEE. This CDR3 is built from 15 residues. Trimming removed 4 bases from V and 4 bases from J; junction bases left unmatched: 7.

Notes on this clonotype: Being one base from a much bigger clone, this may be a read error. This chain uses TRBV4-2 with TRBJ2-1; 7 nucleotides match TRBD2. The V gene's germline CDR1 is LGHNA and CDR2 YNFKEQ. The CDR3 extends over 15 amino acids. The V gene end was trimmed by 3 bases and the J gene end by 5 bases; junction bases not matched to a gene: 7. The CDR3 loop reads CASSQDLGTNNEQFF. CDR3 nucleotides: TGTGCCAGCAGCCAGGACCTCGGGACTAACAATGAGCAGTTCTTC.

The V call is TRBV5-1, the J call TRBJ2-7; possible D gene TRBD2, 6 bases. The CDR3 sequence is 15 residues long. Trimming removed 3 bases at V and 3 bases at J, with 16 bases between. Germline V gene sequence: CDR1 SGHRS, CDR2 YFSETQ. The DNA for the CDR3 is TGCGCCAGCAGCTCGTCCGGGAGCCTCCTCTACGAGCAGTACTTC. The encoded protein is CASSSSGSLLYEQYF.

As concerns this clonotype: A much more abundant neighbour one base away suggests this may be a read error. V usage is TRBV12-3 or TRBV12-4 and J usage is TRBJ2-7; 7 bases are shared with TRBD2. V shed 1 base, J shed 0 bases, and the junction held 3 bases outside the gene matches. This CDR3 is built from 15 residues. This CDR3 reads CASSLGIAGSYEQYF. The CDR3 DNA is TGTGCCAGCAGTTTAGGGATAGCGGGCTCCTACGAGCAGTACTTC.

This clonotype came up many times. This chain links TRBV12-3 or TRBV12-4 with TRBJ2-4, with 8 bases identical to TRBD1. This CDR3 has 14 amino acids. Unmatched junction bases numbered 4, after V lost 6 bases and J lost 3 bases. The CDR3: CASSGQGIKNIQYF. CDR3 in DNA: TGTGCCAGCAGCGGACAGGGAATCAAAAACATTCAGTACTTC.

The chain links TRBV11-2 to TRBJ1-4; D call uncertain. Germline CDR1 reads SGHAT; CDR2 reads FQNNGV. The germline V and J ends were trimmed by 9 bases and 4 bases, with 18 bases remaining between them. The CDR3 extends over 15 amino acids. CDR3 nucleotide sequence: TGTGCCAGTAGCCATTGGGGAGGCGATAATGAAAAACTGTTTTTT. Amino acids: CASSHWGGDNEKLFF.

In regard to this clonotype: One base away lies a much larger clone, so this may be a sequencing read error. The chain recombines TRBV12-3 or TRBV12-4 with TRBJ2-3; D unclear. The CDR3 is made up of 16 amino acids. V was trimmed by 6 bases and J by 1 base, leaving 17 bases between them. The CDR3 region is CASSPGLSCGTDTQYF. DNA for the CDR3: TGTGCCAGCAGCCCCGGCCTTAGCTGTGGCACAGATACGCAGTATTTT.

A remark on this clonotype: At one of its ends the junction is not consistent with the germline gene, which may arise from a read error. The chain employs TRBV11-2 and TRBJ2-7; D is undetermined. CDR3 length equals 13 residues. Germline CDR1 SGHAT, CDR2 FQNNGV. Here the CDR3 DNA reads TGTGCCAGTAGCTCGGCCCTCCTCTACGAGCAGTACTTC. Protein: CASSSALLYEQYF. Together with reference TRBV11-2 and TRBJ2-7, the CDR3 gives the full variable domain: EAGVAQSPRYKIIEKRQSVAFWCNPISGHATLYWYQQILGQGPKLLIQFQNNGVVDDSQLPKDRFSAERLKGVDSTLKIQPAKLEDSAVYLCASSSALLYEQYFGPGTRLTVT.

This clonotype came up many times. This rearrangement joins TRBV6-6 to TRBJ2-2; D gene unclear. The CDR3 runs to 12 residues. Germline lookup yields CDR1 MNHNY and CDR2 SVGAGI (reference sequence). Deletions cut 3 bases from V and 2 bases from J, with 1 base between. CDR3 in DNA: TGTGCCAGCAGTTATAACACCGGGGAGCTGTTTTTT. It is translated as CASSYNTGELFF.

A few counts support this clonotype. The rearrangement uses TRBV12-3 or TRBV12-4 and TRBJ2-2, with TRBD2 identical over 10 bases. V was pared by 7 bases and J by 1 base, with 12 bases of the junction left unmatched. The CDR3 runs to 18 residues. Here the CDR3 reads CASTGGLAGVGNTGELFF. CDR3 nucleotide sequence: TGTGCCAGCACCGGGGGGCTAGCGGGAGTCGGGAACACCGGGGAGCTGTTTTTT.

On this clonotype: This clone may be a read error of a much larger clone one base away. The J gene is TRBJ2-3, the V gene TRBV13; D may be TRBD1 (6 bases). CDR1 PRHDT and CDR2 FYEKMQ come from the germline V gene (reference sequence). This CDR3 contains 12 residues. CDR3 in amino acids: CSSSWGRDTQYF. The CDR3 nucleotides read TGTTCCAGCAGCTGGGGGCGAGATACGCAGTATTTT.

For this clonotype: At one of its ends the junction is not consistent with the germline gene, which may arise from a read error. The chain joins TRBV11-2 to TRBJ1-4; perhaps TRBD1 as D (5 bases). CDR1 SGHAT and CDR2 FQNNGV come from the germline V gene. The CDR3 covers 12 residues. CDR3: CVSSQGREKLFF. Here the CDR3 DNA reads TGTGTCAGCAGCCAGGGACGAGAAAAACTGTTTTTT. Full variable domain (outside the CDR3, taken from reference TRBV11-2 and TRBJ1-4): EAGVAQSPRYKIIEKRQSVAFWCNPISGHATLYWYQQILGQGPKLLIQFQNNGVVDDSQLPKDRFSAERLKGVDSTLKIQPAKLEDSAVYLCVSSQGREKLFFGSGTQLSVL.

This clonotype was counted only a few times. The chain combines TRBV5-6 with TRBJ2-6; 7 nucleotides agree with TRBD1. Germline CDR1 and CDR2: SGHDT and YYEEEE. The V and J ends lost 4 bases and 0 bases, in that order; junction bases with no gene match: 4. The CDR3 is 16 amino acids. The CDR3 spells CASSPEGASGANVLTF. The CDR3 region has the DNA TGTGCCAGCAGCCCTGAGGGGGCCTCTGGGGCCAACGTCCTGACTTTC.

Remarks on this clonotype: Since a much larger clone is just one base distant, this may be a read error. The V and J genes are TRBV12-3 or TRBV12-4 and TRBJ2-1; D is ambiguous. This CDR3 comprises 13 residues. Trimming removed 2 bases from V and 7 bases from J, with 9 bases in between. The CDR3 DNA sequence: TGTGCCAGCAGTTTACACGGTGGAAATGAGCAGTTCTTC. This codes for CASSLHGGNEQFF.

The chain uses TRBV12-3 or TRBV12-4 and TRBJ2-3, with no clear D. The DNA end is more similar to TRBJ1-5, so the J call may be wrong. The CDR3 covers 11 residues. The CDR3 sequence: CASSTLAGQHF. The CDR3 DNA reads as TGTGCCAGCAGCACCCTGGCTGGGCAGCATTTT.

As regards this clonotype: This could be a read error, since a much larger clone is one nucleotide away. V and J are TRBV12-3 or TRBV12-4 and TRBJ1-1; unclear D gene. The CDR3 loop spans 11 amino acids. V was clipped by 7 bases and J by 7 bases, with 10 bases between them. CDR3 protein: CASISVREAFF. The CDR3 DNA sequence: TGTGCCAGCATTTCAGTTCGTGAAGCTTTCTTT.

The chain combines TRBV20-1 with TRBJ2-7; a weak D match, TRBD2 (6 bases). V was trimmed by 0 bases and J by 1 base, leaving 16 bases between them. From germline, CDR1 is DFQATT and CDR2 SNEGSKA (reference sequence). The CDR3 is 16 residues long. Here the CDR3 reads CSAREFGLAPSYEQYF. DNA for the CDR3: TGCAGTGCTAGAGAGTTTGGGCTAGCGCCATCCTACGAGCAGTACTTC.

This clonotype was seen once. The junction differs from germline at one of its ends, possibly a read error. The chain links TRBV11-2 to TRBJ2-3; D uncertain. Germline V gives CDR1 SGHAT, CDR2 FQNNGV. CDR3 length: 13 residues. CDR3 amino acids: CASTPSPTDMQYF. The DNA of the CDR3 is TGTGCCAGCACCCCATCACCCACAGATATGCAGTATTTT.

This clonotype was observed a handful of times. The V call is TRBV10-3, the J call TRBJ2-7, with D maybe TRBD1 (6 bases). With 7 bases removed from V and 0 bases from J, the gap between germline ends came to 13 bases. There are 14 residues in the CDR3. Germline loops: CDR1 ENHRY, CDR2 SYGVKD. Here the CDR3 DNA reads TGTGCCATCAAAGTCGAGGACAGCTCCTACGAGCAGTACTTC. It translates to CAIKVEDSSYEQYF.

Turning to this clonotype: At one end, the junction sequence differs from germline, possibly due to a read error. The chain carries TRBV29-1 and TRBJ2-7, with 8 nucleotides matching TRBD1. Germline-derived CDR1 and CDR2 are SQVTM and ANQGSEA. The CDR3 extends over 13 amino acids. CDR3 in DNA: TGCAGCGTTGACACCAGGGGGCTTGGCGAGCACTACTTC. It encodes CSVDTRGLGEHYF.

On this clonotype: A read error may produce the germline difference seen at one junction end. The chain combines TRBV4-3 with TRBJ2-3; no firm D call. Germline CDR1 and CDR2: LGHNA and YSLEER. The CDR3 has 13 amino acids. The CDR3 nucleotides are TGCGCCAACAGCCATGGTTCCACAGATACGCAGTATTTT. This translates into CANSHGSTDTQYF.

On this clonotype itself: This clone may be a read error of a much larger clone one base away. The chain recombines TRBV4-3 with TRBJ2-3, with 7 nucleotides matching TRBD2. This CDR3 is 14 amino acids long. The V gene's germline CDR1 is LGHNA and CDR2 YSLEER. DNA of the CDR3: TGCGCCAACAGCCAAGGACTAGGCCTCGTAACGCAGTATTTT. Translating it yields CANSQGLGLVTQYF.

Of note for this clonotype: A much larger clone differs by one base, so this may be a read error. The conserved final phenylalanine or tryptophan is absent from the CDR3, which likely points to a read error. The chain is built from TRBV4-2 and TRBJ1-1; perhaps TRBD1 as D (5 bases). Germline-derived CDR1 and CDR2 are LGHNA and YNFKEQ. This CDR3 is built from 15 residues. Trimming took 4 bases from V and 3 from J, leaving 15 bases between them. The CDR3 region is CASSRSAGGDTEAFL. CDR3 nucleotides: TGTGCCAGCAGCCGGTCTGCGGGGGGGGACACTGAAGCTTTCCTT.

Comments on this clonotype: A single base separates this from a much larger clone, so it may be a read error. Since the CDR3 does not end with the conserved phenylalanine or tryptophan, this likely comes from a read error. The CDR3 loop is CASTTGALANYGYTL. Here the CDR3 DNA reads TGTGCCAGCACTACAGGGGCGTTAGCTAACTATGGCTACACCTTG. J is TRBJ1-2 and V is TRBV5-5; 7 bases match TRBD1. This CDR3 contains 15 residues. With 6 bases clipped from V and 0 bases from J, the junction kept 8 bases outside the gene matches. CDR1 and CDR2 (germline): SGHKS, YYEKEE (reference sequence).